This T cell receptor (beta chain) appears in the sequencing data of a study of glioma-infiltrating T cells. Amplification of TCR alpha and beta CDR3 regions from RNA used iRepertoire nested multiplex PCR. For one-step reverse transcription and amplification, roughly 95-400 ng of tissue mRNA or PBMC total RNA was used. From the multiplex PCR reads, TCRdb called clonotypes with MiXCR, one entry per CDR3 protein. The table records about 190,000 distinct CDR3 sequences, approximately 30% of them present only once. Study-level points and caveats: Gliomas, especially low-grade, showed above-expected tissue-blood divergence; non-neoplastic patients showed below.

Trimming pared 5 bases from V and 0 bases from J, leaving 14 bases between. Per the germline V gene, CDR1 is SGHTA and CDR2 is FQGNSA. The CDR3 is made up of 16 amino acids. To note about this clonotype: Its specificity is unknown.

The sequenced material came from glioma tissue, nonneoplastic brain tissue, or PBMCs (not recorded which). The sequence derives from a human donor with low-grade glioma or glioblastoma, undergoing nonglioma brain surgery, or in good health (not recorded which). The gene calls are TRBV7-2 and TRBJ1-5; a possible D gene is TRBD1 (6 bases). CDR3 coding DNA: TGTGCCAGCAGCCATTCCCAGGGGCCTAGCAATCAGCCCCAGCATTTT. Translation: CASSHSQGPSNQPQHF.